This T cell receptor beta chain emerged from a study of blood T cell repertoires in COVID-19. This CDR3 contains 14 residues. V was clipped by 1 base and J by 3 bases; unmatched bases: 2. Germline-derived CDR1 and CDR2 are MNHEY and SVGAGI. Data came from immunoSEQ multiplex PCR; TCRdb stores just in-frame clones and leaves some out. Found here are a few hundred thousand clones, approximately 90% of them singletons; the top ten hold roughly 1.2%. V gene TRBV6-5 combines with J gene TRBJ2-5, with 7 bases matching TRBD2. The sample taken for sequencing was PBMCs or T cells enriched from blood (not recorded which). The TCR originated in a woman younger than 30 who had recovered from COVID-19. The CDR3 is CASSYLGREETQYF. CDR3 DNA sequence: TGTGCCAGCAGTTACTTGGGGAGGGAAGAGACCCAGTACTTC.